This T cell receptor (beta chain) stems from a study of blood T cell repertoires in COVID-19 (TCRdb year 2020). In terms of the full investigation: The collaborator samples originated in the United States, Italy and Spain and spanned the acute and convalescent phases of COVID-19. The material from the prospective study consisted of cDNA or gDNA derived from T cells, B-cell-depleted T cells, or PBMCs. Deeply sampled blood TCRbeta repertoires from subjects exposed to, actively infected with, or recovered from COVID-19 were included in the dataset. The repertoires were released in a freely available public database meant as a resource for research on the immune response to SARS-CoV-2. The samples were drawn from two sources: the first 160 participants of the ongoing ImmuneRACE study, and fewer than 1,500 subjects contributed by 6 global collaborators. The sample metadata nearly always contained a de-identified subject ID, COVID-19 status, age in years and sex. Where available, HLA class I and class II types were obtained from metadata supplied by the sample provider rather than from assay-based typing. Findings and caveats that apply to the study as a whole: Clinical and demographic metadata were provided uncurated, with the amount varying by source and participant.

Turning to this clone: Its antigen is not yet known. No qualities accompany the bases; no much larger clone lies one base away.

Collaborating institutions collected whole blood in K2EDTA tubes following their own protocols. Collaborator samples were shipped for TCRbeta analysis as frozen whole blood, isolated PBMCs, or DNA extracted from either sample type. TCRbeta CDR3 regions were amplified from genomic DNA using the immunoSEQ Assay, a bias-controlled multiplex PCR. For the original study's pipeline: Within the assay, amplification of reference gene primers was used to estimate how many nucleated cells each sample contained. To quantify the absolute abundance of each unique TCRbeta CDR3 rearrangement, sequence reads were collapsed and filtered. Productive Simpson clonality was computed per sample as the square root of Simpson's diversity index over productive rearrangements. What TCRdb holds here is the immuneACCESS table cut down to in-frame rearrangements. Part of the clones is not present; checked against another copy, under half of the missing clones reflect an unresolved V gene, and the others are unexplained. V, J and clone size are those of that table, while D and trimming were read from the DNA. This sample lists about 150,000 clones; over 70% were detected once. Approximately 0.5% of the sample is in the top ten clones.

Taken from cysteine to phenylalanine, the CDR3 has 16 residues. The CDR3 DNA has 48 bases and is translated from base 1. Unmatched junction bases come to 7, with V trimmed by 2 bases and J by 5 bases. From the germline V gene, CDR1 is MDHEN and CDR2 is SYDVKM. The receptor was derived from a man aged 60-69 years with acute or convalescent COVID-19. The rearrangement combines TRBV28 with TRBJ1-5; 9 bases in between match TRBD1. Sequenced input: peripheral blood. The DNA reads TGTGCCAGCAGTTTAGACTCTGGACAGGGGCATCAGCCCCAGCATTTT. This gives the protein CASSLDSGQGHQPQHF.